This T cell receptor (beta chain) was observed in a study of human T cells and chemical hapten exposure. Study summary: How much TCR each sample yielded varied, mostly because pooled library volumes differed slightly.

In the authors' workflow: The number of TCRs in each sample had a median of 95,638 and spanned roughly 23,224 to 750,000. TCRdb recomputed calls from the RACE reads with MiXCR, one row per CDR3 protein. What appears here as the V and J calls and clone size reflects TCRdb's work, not the paper's. The sample holds 75,000 to 100,000 distinct CDR3 sequences, approximately 10% seen once. Time point described: patch test 1, 2 weeks after DPC sensitization. Sample treatment: therapeutic diphenylcyclopropenone sensitization with weekly scalp DPC. Alopecia patients, 18 to 70 years old and DPC-suitable, served as donors. Before extraction, the whole blood was not fractionated, and total RNA was taken from it. The CDR3 extends over 15 amino acids. V dropped 6 bases and J dropped 4; count of bases not matched to a gene: 9.

The sequencing here drew on whole blood, taken in connection with sensitization to the hapten diphenylcyclopropenone (DPC). The chain recombines TRBV12-3 or TRBV12-4 with TRBJ2-7; TRBD2 agrees at 10 bases. This clonotype originated in a man aged 35 to 55 with alopecia areata. Some clones in this sample may be carry-over from other donors' samples. The CDR3, as DNA: TGTGCCAGCAGCCCTAGCGGGAGTGAGGGTTACGAGCAGTACTTC. It yields the protein CASSPSGSEGYEQYF.